This T cell receptor (beta chain) comes out of a study of shared clonotypes between healthy human individuals. The CDR3 contains 15 residues. Trimming shortened V by 0 bases and J by 8 bases, and 14 bases separated the two germline ends. Per the germline V gene, CDR1 is LGHNA and CDR2 is YSLEER. This clone was detected ten times or more. The sample holds other DNA sequences that translate to the same CDR3. Here immunoSEQ multiplex PCR was the method, and the copy in TCRdb shows in-frame clones only, minus some. The table lists about 490,000 clones, about three quarters of them singletons. The gene calls are TRBV4-3 and TRBJ2-4; maybe TRBD2 (6 bases). Sequencing used PBMCs. The clonotype was recovered from a woman aged 40 to 55 in good health. Some clones in this sample may be carry-over from other donors' samples. The CDR3 here is CASSQDGARGDIQYF. The CDR3 region has the DNA TGCGCCAGCAGCCAAGATGGGGCGCGCGGGGACATTCAGTACTTC.